What follows are 17 T cell receptor beta chains derived from one specimen sequenced in a study of regulatory T cells in long-lasting Graves disease. Time point in this sample: newly diagnosed GD, antithyroid drugs for less than 3 months. Scientists built the TCR library using RNA that was extracted from PBMCs. HTBI primers from iRepertoire and Arm-PCR of CDR3 regions yielded the TCR beta libraries. TCRdb reprocessed the multiplex PCR reads with MiXCR, giving one entry per CDR3 protein. The sample has roughly 360,000 distinct CDR3 sequences; approximately 10% are singletons. This same sample was also part of a study on T cells in Graves' hyperthyroidism and ophthalmopathy.

The sample in question was peripheral blood mononuclear cells (PBMCs), obtained at new diagnosis, from a patient treated with antithyroid drugs. Receptors originate from a woman aged 18-29 years with Graves disease.

With respect to this clonotype: A single base separates this from a much larger clone, so it may be a read error. The chain combines TRBV3-1 with TRBJ2-2, with no clear D. From germline, CDR1 is LGHDT and CDR2 YNNKEL (reference sequence). Trimming removed 4 bases at V and 6 bases at J, with 12 bases between. This CDR3 comprises 14 residues. The CDR3 DNA is TGTGCCAGCAGCCCCGTCACTTTGGCCGGGGAGCTGTTTTTT. This encodes CASSPVTLAGELFF. Filled out from reference TRBV3-1 and TRBJ2-2, the complete variable domain reads DTAVSQTPKYLVTQMGNDKSIKCEQNLGHDTMYWYKQDSKKFLKIMFSYNNKELIINETVPNRFSPKSPDKAHLNLHINSLELGDSAVYFCASSPVTLAGELFFGEGSRLTVL.

The chain uses TRBV19 and TRBJ2-1; a weak D match, TRBD1 (5 bases). Trimming stripped 6 bases from V and 6 bases from J, with 15 bases between. Germline values: CDR1 LNHDA, CDR2 SQIVND (reference sequence). The CDR3 totals 14 residues. CDR3 amino acids: CASSLFDSFNEQFF. Written as DNA, the CDR3 is TGTGCCAGTAGCCTCTTTGACAGCTTCAATGAGCAGTTCTTC.

Ten or more counts support this clonotype. The chain combines TRBV7-8 with TRBJ2-7; 8 bases agree with TRBD2. Germline V lookup: CDR1 SGHVS, CDR2 FQNEAQ. The CDR3 has 15 residues. The V gene end was trimmed by 1 base and the J gene end by 6 bases; junction bases not matched to a gene: 8. The CDR3 bases are TGTGCCAGCAGCTTAGTTTCCCTAGCGGGTGGCGAGCAGTACTTC. It codes for CASSLVSLAGGEQYF.

V gene TRBV7-2 combines with J gene TRBJ1-4, with TRBD1 as a possible D gene (5 bases). Germline V gene lookup returns CDR1 SGHTA and CDR2 FQGNSA. CDR3 length equals 15 residues. The ends were cut back, 3 bases at V and 7 bases at J, with 15 bases in the middle. CDR3 coding DNA: TGTGCCAGCAGCTTCTTAGGGGCCACGGGTGAAAAACTGTTTTTT. Its translation is CASSFLGATGEKLFF.

This clonotype was recorded at least ten times. CDR3 DNA sequence: TGTGCCAGCAGTTCGACGGGTAATGAAAAACTGTTTTTT. Translated: CASSSTGNEKLFF. The rearrangement links TRBV6-9 to TRBJ1-4; D remains unclear. The CDR3 loop spans 13 amino acids. Germline loops: CDR1 MNHGY, CDR2 SVAAGI. V dropped 4 bases and J dropped 4 bases, with 7 bases sitting between them.

A word on this clonotype: This CDR3 fails to terminate in the conserved phenylalanine or tryptophan, so it likely reflects a read error. The rearrangement uses TRBV10-3 and TRBJ1-1; D not resolved. The CDR3 is 12 residues long. Trimming removed 4 bases from V and 11 bases from J, with 14 bases in between. Germline V gene lookup returns CDR1 ENHRY and CDR2 SYGVKD. In nucleotides, the CDR3 is TGTGCCATCAGTGGACCGAACGATTTGGCTTTCTCT. Translated, it gives CAISGPNDLAFS.

Comment on this clonotype: A much larger clone differs from this one at a single base, so this may be a read error. CDR3 protein: CANRPSGGSYNEQFF. Here the CDR3 DNA reads TGTGCCAACAGACCGAGCGGGGGTTCCTACAATGAGCAGTTCTTC. This chain joins TRBV7-8 and TRBJ2-1; 8 nucleotides agree with TRBD2. CDR1 and CDR2 (germline): SGHVS, FQNEAQ. This CDR3 region has 15 residues. Germline trimming cut 10 bases from V and 1 base from J; bases unmatched to any gene: 9.

This clonotype was picked up many times. DNA of the CDR3: TGTGCCAGCAGTCCCTCTAGCGGGCACACAGATACGCAGTATTTT. This encodes CASSPSSGHTDTQYF. The chain combines TRBV6-2 or TRBV6-3 with TRBJ2-3; TRBD2 matches at 8 bases. V was clipped by 5 bases and J by 2 bases; unmatched bases: 6. The germline CDR1 and CDR2 sequences are MNHEY and SVGEGT. This CDR3 comprises 15 residues.

There are many counts of this clonotype. The CDR3 is CVSEILLGTEAFF. CDR3 in DNA: TGTGTCTCGGAGATATTGTTGGGGACTGAAGCTTTCTTT. The rearrangement uses TRBV2 and TRBJ1-1; D not resolved. Germline CDR1 is SNHLY and CDR2 is FYNNEI. The CDR3 loop spans 13 amino acids.

The CDR3 nucleotides are TGTGCCAGCAGTGTAGAGGGAGCTACTGGAAACACCATATATTTT. Translated: CASSVEGATGNTIYF. V usage is TRBV2 and J usage is TRBJ1-3, with unresolved D. V lost 4 bases and J 2 bases, leaving 12 bases between the germline ends. CDR1 and CDR2 from the germline V gene are SNHLY and FYNNEI. The CDR3 consists of 15 residues.

This clonotype was detected many times. The chain recombines TRBV28 with TRBJ1-6; tentative D call: TRBD1 (5 bases). Trimming cost V 6 bases and J 6 bases, with 21 bases left between them. The CDR3 sequence is 17 residues long. Germline lookup yields CDR1 MDHEN and CDR2 SYDVKM. The CDR3 loop is CASRGRMSGIANSPLHF. As DNA, the CDR3 is TGTGCCAGCAGGGGACGGATGAGTGGGATCGCTAATTCACCCCTCCACTTT.

This clonotype was recorded many times. This rearrangement joins TRBV20-1 to TRBJ1-5; no clear D. The germline V and J ends were trimmed by 1 base and 2 bases, with 18 bases remaining between them. The V gene's germline CDR1 is DFQATT and CDR2 SNEGSKA (reference sequence). The CDR3 loop spans 17 amino acids. The CDR3 reads CSARADRAAAGNQPQHF. CDR3 in DNA: TGCAGTGCTAGAGCCGATAGAGCGGCAGCAGGCAATCAGCCCCAGCATTTT.

CDR3 amino acids: CASSTPPTGGGTEAFF. The CDR3 nucleotides are TGCGCCAGCAGCACTCCTCCGACAGGGGGGGGGACTGAAGCTTTCTTT. The V call is TRBV5-1, the J call TRBJ1-1; TRBD1 matches 9 bases. There are 16 residues in the CDR3. V was pared by 4 bases and J by 5 bases, with 12 bases of the junction left unmatched. From germline, CDR1 is SGHRS and CDR2 YFSETQ. The variable domain in full, completed from reference TRBV5-1 and TRBJ1-1, reads KAGVTQTPRYLIKTRGQQVTLSCSPISGHRSVSWYQQTPGQGLQFLFEYFSETQRNKGNFPGRFSGRQFSNSRSEMNVSTLELGDSALYLCASSTPPTGGGTEAFFGQGTRLTVV.

This clonotype showed up just a few times. The chain is built from TRBV9 and TRBJ2-1; D gene ambiguous. Trimming pared 0 bases from V and 0 bases from J, leaving 4 bases between. CDR1 and CDR2 (germline): SGDLS, YYNGEE. There are 14 residues in the CDR3. The CDR3 protein is CASSVGLSYNEQFF. The CDR3 nucleotides are TGTGCCAGCAGCGTAGGGCTCTCCTACAATGAGCAGTTCTTC. The full variable domain, with the rest looked up from reference TRBV9 and TRBJ2-1, is DSGVTQTPKHLITATGQRVTLRCSPRSGDLSVYWYQQSLDQGLQFLIQYYNGEERAKGNILERFSAQQFPDLHSELNLSSLELGDSALYFCASSVGLSYNEQFFGPGTRLTVL.

V and J are TRBV4-3 and TRBJ1-2; unclear D gene. V shed 1 base and J shed 4 bases, with 16 bases lying between them. The CDR3 extends over 16 amino acids. Germline V gene sequence: CDR1 LGHNA, CDR2 YSLEER. This CDR3 reads CASSQGRPANPYGYTF. CDR3 DNA sequence: TGCGCCAGCAGCCAAGGCCGCCCCGCAAATCCCTATGGCTACACCTTC.

Only a few counts were recorded for this clonotype. The rearrangement uses TRBV5-1 and TRBJ1-1, with D possibly matching TRBD1 (6 bases). The V gene lost 3 bases and the J gene lost 5 bases, with 17 bases spanning the gap. The length of the CDR3 is 15 residues. From germline, CDR1 is SGHRS and CDR2 YFSETQ. The CDR3 protein is CASSSSAGAVTEAFF. CDR3 coding DNA: TGCGCCAGCAGCTCTAGTGCAGGGGCCGTAACTGAAGCTTTCTTT.

This clonotype was detected many times. This chain connects TRBV5-1 to TRBJ2-3, with D unresolved. This CDR3 has 17 residues. Germline V gene lookup returns CDR1 SGHRS and CDR2 YFSETQ. Deletions cut 0 bases from V and 4 bases from J, with 18 bases between. CDR3 DNA: TGCGCCAGCAGCTTGGCGACGGACCCCCTGGGCTCAGATACGCAGTATTTT. Translating it yields CASSLATDPLGSDTQYF.